The present TCR beta chain was sequenced within a study of CD8 T cells in Susac syndrome. When the RNA was reverse transcribed, random hexamers were used with an input of roughly 0.45 to 1 ug. From the immunoSEQ multiplex PCR reads, TCRdb called clonotypes with MiXCR, one entry per CDR3 protein. The profile shows under 200,000 distinct CDR3 sequences, 85% to 95% of them singletons. Sequencing of TCR beta drew on CD8+ and CD4+ T cells from blood. The V segment lost 4 bases and the J segment 1 base; nucleotides outside the gene matches: 3. This CDR3 comprises 15 residues. This sequence joins TRBV12-3 or TRBV12-4 and TRBJ1-5, with 8 bases matching TRBD1. This TCR was recovered from a human donor in good health. Sequences were obtained from CD4+ T cells from PBMCs. Here the CDR3 reads CASSSGGRSNQPQHF. CDR3 in DNA: TGTGCCAGCAGTTCAGGGGGCCGGAGCAATCAGCCCCAGCATTTT.